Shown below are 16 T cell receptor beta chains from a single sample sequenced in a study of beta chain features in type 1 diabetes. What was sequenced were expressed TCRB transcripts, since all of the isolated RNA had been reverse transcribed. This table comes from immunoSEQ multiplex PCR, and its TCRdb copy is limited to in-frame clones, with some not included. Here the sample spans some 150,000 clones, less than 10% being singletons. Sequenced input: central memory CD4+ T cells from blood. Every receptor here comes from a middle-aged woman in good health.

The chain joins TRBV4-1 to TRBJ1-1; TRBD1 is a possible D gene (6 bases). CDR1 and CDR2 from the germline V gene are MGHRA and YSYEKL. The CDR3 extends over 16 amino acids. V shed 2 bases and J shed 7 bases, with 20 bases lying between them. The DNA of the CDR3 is TGCGCCAGCAGCCAAAGTGGGGGGGGCGGGACCAGTGAAGCTTTCTTT. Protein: CASSQSGGGGTSEAFF.

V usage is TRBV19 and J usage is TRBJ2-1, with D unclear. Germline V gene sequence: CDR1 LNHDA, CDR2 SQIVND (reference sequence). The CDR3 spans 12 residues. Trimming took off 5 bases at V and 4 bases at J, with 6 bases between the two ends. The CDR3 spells CASSPEYNEQFF. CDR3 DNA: TGTGCCAGTAGTCCTGAGTACAATGAGCAGTTCTTC.

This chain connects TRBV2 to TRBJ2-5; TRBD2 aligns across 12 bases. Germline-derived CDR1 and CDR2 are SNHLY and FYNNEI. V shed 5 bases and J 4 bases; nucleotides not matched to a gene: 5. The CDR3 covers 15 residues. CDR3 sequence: CASSSGTSGSETQYF. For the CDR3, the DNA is TGTGCCAGCAGTTCCGGGACTAGCGGGTCAGAGACCCAGTACTTC.

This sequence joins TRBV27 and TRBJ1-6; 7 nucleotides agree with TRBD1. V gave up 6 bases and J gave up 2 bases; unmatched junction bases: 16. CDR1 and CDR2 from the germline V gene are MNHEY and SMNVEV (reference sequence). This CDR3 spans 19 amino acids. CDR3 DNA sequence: TGTGCCAGCAGGGGTCTGGGACAGAGTACTTTGACCTATAATTCACCCCTCCACTTT. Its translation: CASRGLGQSTLTYNSPLHF.

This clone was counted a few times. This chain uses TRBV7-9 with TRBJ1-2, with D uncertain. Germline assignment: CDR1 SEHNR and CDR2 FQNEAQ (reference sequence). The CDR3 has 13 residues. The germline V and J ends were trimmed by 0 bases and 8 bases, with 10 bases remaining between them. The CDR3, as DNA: TGTGCCAGCAGCTTAGCGGGCAGAAGCGGCTACACCTTC. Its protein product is CASSLAGRSGYTF.

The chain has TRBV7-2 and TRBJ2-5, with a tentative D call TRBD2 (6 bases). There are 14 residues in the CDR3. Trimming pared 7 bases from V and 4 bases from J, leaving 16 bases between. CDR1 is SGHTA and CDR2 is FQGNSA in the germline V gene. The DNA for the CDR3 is TGTGCCAGCAAAAACGCGGGACTCTCAGAGACCCAGTACTTC. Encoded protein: CASKNAGLSETQYF.

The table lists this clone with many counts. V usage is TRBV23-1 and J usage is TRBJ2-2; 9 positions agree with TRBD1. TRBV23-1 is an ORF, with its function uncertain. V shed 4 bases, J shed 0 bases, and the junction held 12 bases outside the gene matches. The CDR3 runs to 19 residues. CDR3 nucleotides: TGCGCCAGCAGTCGTGCCGGGACAGGGATGACCCCGAACACCGGGGAGCTGTTTTTT. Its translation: CASSRAGTGMTPNTGELFF.

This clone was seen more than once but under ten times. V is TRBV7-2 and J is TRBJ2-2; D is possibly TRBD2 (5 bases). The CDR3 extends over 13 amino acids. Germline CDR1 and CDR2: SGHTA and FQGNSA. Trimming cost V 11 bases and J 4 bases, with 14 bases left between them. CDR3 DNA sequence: TGTGCCGCAGCGCGAGGACTCACCGGGGAGCTGTTTTTT. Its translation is CAAARGLTGELFF.

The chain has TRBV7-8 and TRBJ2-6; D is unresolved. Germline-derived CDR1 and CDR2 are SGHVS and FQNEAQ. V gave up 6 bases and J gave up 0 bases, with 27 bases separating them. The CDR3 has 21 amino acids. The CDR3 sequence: CASSPRSTPFLPISGANVLTF. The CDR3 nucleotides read TGTGCCAGCAGTCCCAGATCAACCCCCTTCCTTCCGATCTCTGGGGCCAACGTCCTGACTTTC.

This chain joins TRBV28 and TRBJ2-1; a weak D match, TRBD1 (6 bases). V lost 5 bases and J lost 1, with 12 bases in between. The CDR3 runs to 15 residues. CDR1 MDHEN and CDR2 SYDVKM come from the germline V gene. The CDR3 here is CASSAQGTSYNEQFF. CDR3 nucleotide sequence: TGTGCCAGCAGTGCACAGGGTACGTCCTACAATGAGCAGTTCTTC.

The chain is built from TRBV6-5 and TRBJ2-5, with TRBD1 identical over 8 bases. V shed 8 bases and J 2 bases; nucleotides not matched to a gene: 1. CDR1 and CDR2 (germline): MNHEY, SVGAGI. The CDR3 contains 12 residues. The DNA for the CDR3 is TGTGCCAGCCGGACAGGGCAAGAGACCCAGTACTTC. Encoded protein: CASRTGQETQYF.

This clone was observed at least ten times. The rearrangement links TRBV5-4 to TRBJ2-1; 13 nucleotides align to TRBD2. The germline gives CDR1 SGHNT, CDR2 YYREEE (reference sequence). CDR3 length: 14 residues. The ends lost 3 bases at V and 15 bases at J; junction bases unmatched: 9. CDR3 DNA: TGTGCCAGCAGCTACCCGGGACTAGCGGGACTCCCGTTCTTC. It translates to CASSYPGLAGLPFF.

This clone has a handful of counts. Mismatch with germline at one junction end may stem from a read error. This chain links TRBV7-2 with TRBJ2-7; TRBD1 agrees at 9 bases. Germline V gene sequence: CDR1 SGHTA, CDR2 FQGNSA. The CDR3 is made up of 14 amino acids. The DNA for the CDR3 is TGCGCCAGCAGCCCGGACAGGGGCAGGGACGAGCAGTACTTC. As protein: CASSPDRGRDEQYF.

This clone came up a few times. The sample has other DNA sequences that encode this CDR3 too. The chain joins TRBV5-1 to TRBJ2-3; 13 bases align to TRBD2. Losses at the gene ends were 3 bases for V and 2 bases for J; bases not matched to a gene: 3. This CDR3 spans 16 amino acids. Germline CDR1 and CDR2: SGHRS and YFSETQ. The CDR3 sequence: CASSSGLAGDTDTQYF. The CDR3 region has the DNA TGCGCCAGCAGCTCCGGACTAGCGGGAGACACAGATACGCAGTATTTT.

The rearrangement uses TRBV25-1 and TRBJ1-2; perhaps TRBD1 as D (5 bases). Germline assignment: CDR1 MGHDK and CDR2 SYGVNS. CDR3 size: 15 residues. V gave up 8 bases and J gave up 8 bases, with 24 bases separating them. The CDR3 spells CASSGQARGRGGYTF. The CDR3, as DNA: TGTGCCAGCTCCGGCCAGGCTAGGGGCCGGGGGGGCTACACCTTC.

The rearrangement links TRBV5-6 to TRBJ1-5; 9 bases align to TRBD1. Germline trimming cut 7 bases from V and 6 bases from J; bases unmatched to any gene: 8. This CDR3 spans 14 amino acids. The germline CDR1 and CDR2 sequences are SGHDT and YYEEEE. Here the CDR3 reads CASSGQGYTQPQHF. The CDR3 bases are TGTGCCAGCTCCGGACAGGGGTATACTCAGCCCCAGCATTTT.